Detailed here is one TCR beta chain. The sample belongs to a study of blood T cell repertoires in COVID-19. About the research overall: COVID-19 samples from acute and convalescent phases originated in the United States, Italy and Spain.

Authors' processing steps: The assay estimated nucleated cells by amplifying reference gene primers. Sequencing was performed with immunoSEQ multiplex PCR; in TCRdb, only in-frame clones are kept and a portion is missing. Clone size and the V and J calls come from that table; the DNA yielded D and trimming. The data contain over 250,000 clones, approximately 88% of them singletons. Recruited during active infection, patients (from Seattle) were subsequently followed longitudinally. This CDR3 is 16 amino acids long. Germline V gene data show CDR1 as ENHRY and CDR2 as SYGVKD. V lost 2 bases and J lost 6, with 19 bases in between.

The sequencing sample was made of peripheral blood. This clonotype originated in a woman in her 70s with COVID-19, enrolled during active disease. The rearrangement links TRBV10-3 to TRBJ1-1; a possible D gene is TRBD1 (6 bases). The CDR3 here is CAISERLRQAQAEAFF. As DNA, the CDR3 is TGTGCCATCAGTGAGAGGCTTCGACAGGCCCAGGCTGAAGCTTTCTTT.